A single T cell receptor (beta chain) is shown here with its context. The source of the sample is a study of cytomegalovirus exposure and HLA in healthy donors. Study context: Approximately 180 million T cells yielded 120 million or so unique TCR beta sequences, as an earlier analysis found.

This PCR relied on a set of 60 Vbeta primers and 13 Jbeta primers. Assay used: immunoSEQ multiplex PCR; TCRdb lists only in-frame clones, some missing. The table has 150,000 to 200,000 clones, approximately 84% seen once. From germline, CDR1 is SGHVS and CDR2 FNYEAQ. V dropped 2 bases and J dropped 4 bases, with 7 bases sitting between them. The CDR3 spans 13 residues. Sequenced: PBMCs. This sequence joins TRBV7-6 and TRBJ2-3; no clear D. This TCR was sampled from a woman in her thirties in good health and CMV-seropositive. The CDR3 spells CASSLFYSDTQYF. For the CDR3, the DNA is TGTGCCAGCAGCTTATTCTATTCAGATACGCAGTATTTT. Variable domain in full (rest from reference TRBV7-6 and TRBJ2-3): GAGVSQSPRYKVTKRGQDVALRCDPISGHVSLYWYRQALGQGPEFLTYFNYEAQQDKSGLPNDRFSAERPEGSISTLTIQRTEQRDSAMYRCASSLFYSDTQYFGPGTRLTVL.